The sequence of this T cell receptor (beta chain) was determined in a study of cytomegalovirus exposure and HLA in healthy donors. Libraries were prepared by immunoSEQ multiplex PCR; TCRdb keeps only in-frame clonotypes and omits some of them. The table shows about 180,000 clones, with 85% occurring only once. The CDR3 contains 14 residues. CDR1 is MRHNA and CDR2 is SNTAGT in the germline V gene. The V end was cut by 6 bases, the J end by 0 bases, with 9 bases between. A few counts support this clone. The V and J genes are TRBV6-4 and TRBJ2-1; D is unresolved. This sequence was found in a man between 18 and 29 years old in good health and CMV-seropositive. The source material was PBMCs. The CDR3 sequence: CASRSPSSYNEQFF. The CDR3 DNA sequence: TGTGCCAGCAGGAGTCCGAGCTCCTACAATGAGCAGTTCTTC.